This TCR beta chain was captured in a study of cytomegalovirus exposure and HLA in healthy donors. This CDR3 comprises 15 residues. Germline V gives CDR1 MNHEY, CDR2 SVGAGI. V lost 2 bases to trimming and J lost 7 bases; unmatched junction nucleotides: 7. This PCR relied on a set of 60 Vbeta primers and 13 Jbeta primers. This table comes from immunoSEQ multiplex PCR, and its TCRdb copy is limited to in-frame clones, with some not included. The table records 95,000 to 100,000 clones, around 74% of them present only once. This TCR was sampled from a woman aged 40 to 55 in good health and CMV-seronegative. Source material: PBMCs. The chain uses TRBV6-5 and TRBJ2-7, with 11 bases lining up with TRBD2. The CDR3 coding sequence is TGTGCCAGCAGTTACGGTACTAGCGGGGGTCATGAGCAGTACTTC. Its translation is CASSYGTSGGHEQYF.